This T cell receptor (beta chain) was identified in a study of chemoradiotherapy in HPV16-positive cancers. Study-wide findings and caveats: During treatment, candidate HPV-specific clones and E7-related motifs expanded in tumor.

A word on this clone: The antigen is undetermined.

CDR3 size: 12 residues. Germline V gives CDR1 MDHEN, CDR2 SYDVKM. V lost 3 bases and J 8 bases, leaving 10 bases between the germline ends. Repeated repertoire sampling spanned the course of chemoradiotherapy. Clones were sequenced by immunoSEQ multiplex PCR, and TCRdb holds only the in-frame ones, with some missing. The sample lists some 24,000 clones; roughly 94% were seen once. This receptor was taken from a human donor with HPV-associated anogenital cancer. Collection of the sample occurred from a patient who underwent chemoradiotherapy. The chain couples TRBV28 to TRBJ1-2; D is undetermined. The CDR3, as DNA: TGTGCCAGCAGTTTGTCGGCTTCGGGCTACACCTTC. Amino acids: CASSLSASGYTF.